This record covers a single T cell receptor (beta chain). Libraries were prepared by immunoSEQ multiplex PCR; TCRdb keeps only in-frame clonotypes and omits some of them. The sample includes some 100,000 clones, about nine tenths of them seen just once. There were between 1 and 8 samples from each patient, taken pretreatment and on-treatment. This sample is drawn from a study of PD-L1 blockade in urothelial cancer. Whole-study context: Patients initiated atezolizumab around 2014 at 1,200 mg intravenously every 3 weeks. Blood-derived samples held a median around 140,000 T cells.

The CDR3 loop spans 17 amino acids. Trimming left V 2 bases short and J 4 bases short, with 20 bases between. The germline V gene has CDR1 LGHNA and CDR2 YNFKEQ. The gene calls are TRBV4-2 and TRBJ2-5, with a possible D match to TRBD2 (6 bases). This TCR derives from a woman aged 80 or over with urothelial cancer. The sequences come from PBMCs, collected around atezolizumab (anti-PD-L1) treatment. The CDR3 sequence is CASSQSSGTPEVETQYF. The CDR3 coding sequence is TGTGCCAGCAGCCAATCTTCCGGGACTCCGGAGGTAGAGACCCAGTACTTC.